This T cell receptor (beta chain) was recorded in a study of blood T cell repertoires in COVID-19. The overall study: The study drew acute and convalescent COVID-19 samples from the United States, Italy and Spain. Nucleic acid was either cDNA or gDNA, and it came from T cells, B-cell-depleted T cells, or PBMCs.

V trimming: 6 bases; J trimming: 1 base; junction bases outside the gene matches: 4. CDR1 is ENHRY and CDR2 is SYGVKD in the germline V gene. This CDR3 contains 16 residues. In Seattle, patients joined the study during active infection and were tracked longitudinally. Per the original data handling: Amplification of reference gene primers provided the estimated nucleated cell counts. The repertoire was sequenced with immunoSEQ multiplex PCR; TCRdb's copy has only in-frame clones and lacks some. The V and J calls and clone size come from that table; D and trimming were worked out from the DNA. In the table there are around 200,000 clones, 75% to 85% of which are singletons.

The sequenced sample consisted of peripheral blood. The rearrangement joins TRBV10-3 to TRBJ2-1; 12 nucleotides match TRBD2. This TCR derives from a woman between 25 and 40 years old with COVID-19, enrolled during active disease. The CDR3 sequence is CAIRDLAGGSYNEQFF. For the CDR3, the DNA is TGTGCCATCAGAGACCTAGCGGGGGGGTCCTACAATGAGCAGTTCTTC.